Below, one TCR beta chain is given with its context. A read error may account for a junction end that differs from germline. This sample stems from a study of tumor-infiltrating lymphocytes in primary liver carcinoma. This CDR3 has 14 residues. It was unsorted whole blood that yielded blood RNA, and germline DNA was also extracted. With a constant-region primer, TCR beta cDNA was made from approximately 510 ng of total RNA. Each TCR beta library was derived from three nested multiplex PCR rounds that employed slightly modified ARM-PCR. A C-beta reverse primer was combined with TRBV1-TRBV30 forward primers in the first two PCR rounds, and each round had 9 to 10 cycles. TCRdb used MiXCR to reprocess the multiplex PCR reads, holding one entry per CDR3 protein. Here the sample spans 330,000 or so distinct CDR3 sequences, less than 65% being singletons.

V gene TRBV12-3 or TRBV12-4 combines with J gene TRBJ1-1, with D perhaps TRBD1 (6 bases). What was sequenced was peripheral blood. This clonotype originated in a man aged 35 to 55 with primary liver carcinoma and hepatitis B virus infection. CDR3: CTSSSIPGDTEAFF. CDR3 DNA sequence: TGCACCAGCAGTTCAATACCAGGGGACACTGAAGCTTTCTTT.